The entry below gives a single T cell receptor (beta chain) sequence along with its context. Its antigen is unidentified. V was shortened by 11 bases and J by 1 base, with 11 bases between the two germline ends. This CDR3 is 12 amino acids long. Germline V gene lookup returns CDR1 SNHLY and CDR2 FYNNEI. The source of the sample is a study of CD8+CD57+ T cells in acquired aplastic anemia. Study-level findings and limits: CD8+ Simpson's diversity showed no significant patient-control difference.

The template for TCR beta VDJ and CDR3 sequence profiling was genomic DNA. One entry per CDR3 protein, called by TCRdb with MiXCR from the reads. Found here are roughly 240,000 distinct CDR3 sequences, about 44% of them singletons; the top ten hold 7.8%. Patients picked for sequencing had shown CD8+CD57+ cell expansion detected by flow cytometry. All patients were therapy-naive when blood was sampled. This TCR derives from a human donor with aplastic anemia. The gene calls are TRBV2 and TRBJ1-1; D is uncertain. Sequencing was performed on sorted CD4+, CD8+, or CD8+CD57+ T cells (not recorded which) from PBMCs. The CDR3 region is CAALGGNTEAFF. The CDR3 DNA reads TGTGCCGCCCTGGGAGGGAACACTGAAGCTTTCTTT.